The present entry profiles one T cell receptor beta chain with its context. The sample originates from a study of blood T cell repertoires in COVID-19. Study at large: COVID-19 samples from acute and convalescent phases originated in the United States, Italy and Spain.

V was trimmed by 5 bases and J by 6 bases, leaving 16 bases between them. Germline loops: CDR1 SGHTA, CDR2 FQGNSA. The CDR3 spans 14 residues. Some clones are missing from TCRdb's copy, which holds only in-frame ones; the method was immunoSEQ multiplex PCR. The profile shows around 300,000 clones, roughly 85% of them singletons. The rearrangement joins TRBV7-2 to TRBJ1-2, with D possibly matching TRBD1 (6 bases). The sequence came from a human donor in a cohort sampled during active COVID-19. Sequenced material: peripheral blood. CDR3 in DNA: TGTGCCAGCAGCACTCTTCAGGGGAGACATGGCTACACCTTC. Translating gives CASSTLQGRHGYTF.